Sequencing of this T cell receptor (beta chain) was carried out in a study of cytomegalovirus exposure and HLA in healthy donors. Study-level findings and limits: The study listed some 160 cytomegalovirus-associated TCR beta chains.

Data came from immunoSEQ multiplex PCR; TCRdb stores just in-frame clones and leaves some out. The sample shows about 120,000 clones, more than 70% of them seen only once. Germline V gene lookup returns CDR1 GTSNPN and CDR2 SVGIG (reference sequence). V lost 2 bases, J lost 6 bases, and 10 bases stayed unmatched. The CDR3 has 16 residues. This clone has more than one count but fewer than ten. Its target is not known. Input material: PBMCs. This chain uses TRBV30 with TRBJ2-1; 10 bases align to TRBD1. The sequence derives from a man younger than 35 in good health and CMV-seronegative. The CDR3 sequence: CAWSKPTGGGFNEQFF. The CDR3 nucleotides are TGTGCCTGGAGTAAACCGACAGGGGGCGGTTTCAATGAGCAGTTCTTC. Drawing the rest from reference TRBV30 and TRBJ2-1, the complete variable domain is SQTIHQWPATLVQPVGSPLSLECTVEGTSNPNLYWYRQAAGRGLQLLFYSVGIGQISSEVPQNLSASRPQDRQFILSSKKLLLSDSGFYLCAWSKPTGGGFNEQFFGPGTRLTVL.